The entry below gives a single T cell receptor beta chain sequence along with its context. The antigen remains undetermined. This sample was included in a study of graft-versus-host responses after intestinal transplantation. Study summary: Transplantation in recipients was multivisceral, liver-intestinal, or isolated intestinal. Every one of the recipients received anti-thymocyte globulin induction and afterwards took tacrolimus and steroids for around 3 years.

Study-level results: Early after transplant, HvG declines were associated with peak levels of circulating GvH clones. Recipient marrow contained GvH clones, some of which appeared first in ileum or blood.

Method: immunoSEQ multiplex PCR; TCRdb's copy keeps in-frame clones and lacks some. The sample holds approximately 90,000 clones; about nine tenths are singletons and the top ten take about 6.3%. This CDR3 region has 13 residues. From germline, CDR1 is MDHEN and CDR2 SYDVKM. Germline trimming cut 4 bases from V and 10 bases from J; bases unmatched to any gene: 7. The sequence was collected from a human donor who received an intestinal transplant. Sequenced material: unstimulated CD8+ T cells sorted from spleen or lymph node cells, taken before intestinal transplant. The genes are TRBV28 and TRBJ2-1, with 7 bases aligning to TRBD2. CDR3 residues: CASSSILGGEQFF. The DNA for the CDR3 is TGTGCCAGCAGTTCGATCCTGGGGGGGGAGCAGTTCTTC.